This T cell receptor beta chain was found in a study of blood T cell repertoires in COVID-19. Study overall: The United States, Italy and Spain provided the acute and convalescent COVID-19 samples. Sources were T cells, B-cell-depleted T cells, or PBMCs; the material itself was cDNA or gDNA.

In the authors' methods: Estimates of nucleated cell counts were drawn from the amplification of reference gene primers. The table came from immunoSEQ multiplex PCR; TCRdb's copy has only in-frame clones and leaves some out. Clonal size and the V and J genes are those of that table, whereas D and trimming came from the DNA. Seen here are fewer than 350,000 clones, 87% observed once, and the top ten hold more than 7.5%. Seattle researchers signed up patients amid active infection and tracked them longitudinally. This CDR3 has 12 amino acids. Losses at the gene ends were 1 base for V and 10 bases for J; bases not matched to a gene: 2.

The sequence was collected from a man in his thirties or forties with COVID-19, enrolled during active disease. V and J are TRBV12-3 or TRBV12-4 and TRBJ1-1; 8 nucleotides match TRBD1. Sequenced input: peripheral blood. CDR3 region: CASSLVDRAAFF. The CDR3 DNA sequence: TGTGCCAGCAGTTTAGTGGACAGGGCAGCTTTCTTT.